Reported below is one T cell receptor beta chain. The time point here: pre-sensitization, week 0. Treatment defined: therapeutic diphenylcyclopropenone sensitization with weekly scalp DPC. Each CDR3 protein gets one entry after TCRdb re-called the RACE reads with MiXCR. There are 350,000 to 400,000 distinct CDR3 sequences in the sample; approximately 5.1% occur only once, and just over 2.5% lies in the top ten. The sample belongs to a study of human T cells and chemical hapten exposure. Overall study context: Upper back patch tests used 0.01% DPC, scored after 6 days. TCR yields differed between samples (mainly from small differences in pooled library volume).

The CDR3 loop spans 14 amino acids. CDR1 and CDR2 from the germline V gene are SGHTA and FQGNSA. V lost 5 bases to trimming and J lost 5 bases, with 13 bases between them. The starting material was whole blood, obtained in connection with sensitization to the hapten diphenylcyclopropenone (DPC). This sequence was found in a woman between 45 and 65 years old with alopecia areata. Some clones in this sample may be carry-over from other donors' samples. The chain carries TRBV7-2 and TRBJ2-1, with D possibly called TRBD1 or TRBD2 (5 bases each). The CDR3 region has the DNA TGTGCCAGCAGCCCCGGGACCGCCAACAATGAGCAGTTCTTC. Residues: CASSPGTANNEQFF.